This TCR beta chain was observed in a study of blood T cell repertoires in COVID-19 (dated by TCRdb to about 2020). The study in broad terms: Samples covering the acute and convalescent phases of COVID-19 were provided by collaborators in the United States, Italy and Spain. The prospective study material was composed of cDNA or gDNA derived from T cells, B-cell-depleted T cells, or PBMCs. Deeply sampled blood TCRbeta repertoires from subjects exposed to, actively infected with, or recovered from COVID-19 were included in the dataset. A freely available public database, intended as a resource for researchers studying the immune response to SARS-CoV-2, is where the repertoires were released. The samples were drawn from the first 160 participants of the ongoing ImmuneRACE study and from 1,200 or so subjects provided by 6 global collaborators. Sample metadata almost always included a de-identified subject ID, COVID-19 status, age in years and sex. Where available, HLA class I and class II types were obtained from metadata supplied by the sample provider rather than from assay-based typing.

There are 15 amino acids in the CDR3, from cysteine to phenylalanine inclusive. Only the CDR3 DNA is retained, 45 bases long and in frame from the first base. A distance of 14 bases separates the germline ends of V and J, which lose 3 bases and 2 bases respectively. From the germline V gene (reference sequence), CDR1 is SGHNT and CDR2 is YYREEE. TCRbeta CDR3 regions were amplified from genomic DNA by means of the immunoSEQ Assay, a bias-controlled multiplex PCR. Processing in the source paper ran as follows. Within the assay, amplification of reference gene primers was used to estimate how many nucleated cells each sample contained. To quantify the absolute abundance of each unique TCRbeta CDR3 rearrangement, sequence reads were collapsed and filtered. For each sample, productive Simpson clonality was calculated as the square root of Simpson's diversity index over productive rearrangements. Drawn from immuneACCESS, this table holds only the in-frame rearrangements with V and J called that TCRdb kept. Clones are partly lost; checked studies trace under half to an unresolved V gene and leave the rest unexplained. The V and J calls and clone size are taken from that table; D and trimming were inferred from the DNA. The table for this sample lists about 110,000 clones; approximately 70% of them were counted only once. Clones ranked in the top ten supply approximately 5.9% of the sample.

Overall study outcomes, separate from this receptor: How much clinical and demographic metadata was included differed by source and by participant, and the metadata was provided uncurated.

About this clone: It lacks a known antigen. The input lacks base qualities; no much larger clone sits a single base away.

Each collaborating institution followed its own protocols to collect whole blood in K2EDTA tubes. Collaborator samples were shipped for TCRbeta analysis as frozen whole blood, isolated PBMCs, or DNA extracted from either sample type. Sample: peripheral blood. The rearranged chain carries TRBV5-4 and TRBJ1-1; the D region possibly corresponds to TRBD1 (6 bases align). The sequence was collected from a man older than 75 with acute or convalescent COVID-19. DNA sequence: TGTGCCAGCAGCTCGGGGGGGCAGCCAAACACTGAAGCTTTCTTT. It is translated as CASSSGGQPNTEAFF.